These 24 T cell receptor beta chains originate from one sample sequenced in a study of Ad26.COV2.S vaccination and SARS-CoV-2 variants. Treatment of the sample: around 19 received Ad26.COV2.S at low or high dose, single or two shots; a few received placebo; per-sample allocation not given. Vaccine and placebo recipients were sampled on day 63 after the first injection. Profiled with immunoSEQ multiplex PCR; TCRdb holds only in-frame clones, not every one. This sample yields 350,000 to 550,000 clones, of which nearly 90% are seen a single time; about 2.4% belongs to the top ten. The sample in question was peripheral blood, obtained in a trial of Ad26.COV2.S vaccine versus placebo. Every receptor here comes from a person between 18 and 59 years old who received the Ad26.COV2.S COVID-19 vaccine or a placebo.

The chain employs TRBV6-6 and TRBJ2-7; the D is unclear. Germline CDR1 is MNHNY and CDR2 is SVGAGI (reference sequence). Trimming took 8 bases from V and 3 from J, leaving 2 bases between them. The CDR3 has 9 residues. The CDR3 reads CASGYEQYF. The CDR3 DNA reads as TGTGCCAGCGGCTACGAGCAGTACTTC.

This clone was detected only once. The CDR3 loop is CASSLKGGAYEQYF. The CDR3, as DNA: TGTGCCAGCAGCTTGAAGGGGGGCGCCTACGAGCAGTACTTC. The chain combines TRBV5-8 with TRBJ2-7; possibly TRBD1 or TRBD2 for D (6 bases each). CDR1 and CDR2 (germline): SGHTS, YDEGEE. The V end was cut by 1 base, the J end by 2 bases, with 10 bases between. This CDR3 is 14 amino acids long.

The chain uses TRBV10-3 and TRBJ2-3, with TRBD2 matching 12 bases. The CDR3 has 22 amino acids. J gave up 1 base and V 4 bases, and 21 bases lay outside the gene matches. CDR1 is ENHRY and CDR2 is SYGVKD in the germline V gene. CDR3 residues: CAISGSTSGTSGRPPGTDTQYF. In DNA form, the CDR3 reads TGTGCCATCAGTGGGAGCACCTCCGGGACTAGCGGGCGCCCACCCGGCACAGATACGCAGTATTTT.

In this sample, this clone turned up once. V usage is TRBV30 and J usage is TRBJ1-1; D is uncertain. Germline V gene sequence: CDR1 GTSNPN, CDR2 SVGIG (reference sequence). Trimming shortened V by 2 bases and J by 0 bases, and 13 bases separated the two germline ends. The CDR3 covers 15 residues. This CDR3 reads CAWSRAPPLNTEAFF. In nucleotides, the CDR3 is TGTGCCTGGAGTAGGGCACCTCCCTTGAACACTGAAGCTTTCTTT.

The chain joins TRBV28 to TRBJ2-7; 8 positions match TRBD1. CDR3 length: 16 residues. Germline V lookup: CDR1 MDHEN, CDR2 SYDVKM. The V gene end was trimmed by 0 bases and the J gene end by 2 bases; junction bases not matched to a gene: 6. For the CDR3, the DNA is TGTGCCAGCAGTTTATGGGGACAGGATCAGACCTACGAGCAGTACTTC. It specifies CASSLWGQDQTYEQYF.

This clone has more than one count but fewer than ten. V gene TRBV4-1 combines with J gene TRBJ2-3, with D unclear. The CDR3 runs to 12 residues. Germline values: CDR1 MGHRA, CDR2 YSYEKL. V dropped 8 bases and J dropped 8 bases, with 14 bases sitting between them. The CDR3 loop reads CASSGSIITQYF. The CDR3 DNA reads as TGCGCCAGCTCCGGGTCGATTATTACGCAGTATTTT.

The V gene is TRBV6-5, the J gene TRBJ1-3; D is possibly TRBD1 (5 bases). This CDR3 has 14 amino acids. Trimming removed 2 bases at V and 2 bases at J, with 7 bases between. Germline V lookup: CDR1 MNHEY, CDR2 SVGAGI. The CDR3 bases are TGTGCCAGCAGTTACAGGGGACCTGGAAACACCATATATTTT. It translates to CASSYRGPGNTIYF.

This CDR3 reads CASSLSTGTRAYEQYF. The CDR3 nucleotides are TGTGCCAGCTCACTCTCTACCGGGACTAGGGCTTACGAGCAGTACTTC. The rearrangement links TRBV18 to TRBJ2-7, with 8 bases lining up with TRBD2. This CDR3 has 16 amino acids. The germline CDR1 and CDR2 sequences are KGHSH and LQKENI. Germline trimming cut 4 bases from V and 4 bases from J; bases unmatched to any gene: 12.

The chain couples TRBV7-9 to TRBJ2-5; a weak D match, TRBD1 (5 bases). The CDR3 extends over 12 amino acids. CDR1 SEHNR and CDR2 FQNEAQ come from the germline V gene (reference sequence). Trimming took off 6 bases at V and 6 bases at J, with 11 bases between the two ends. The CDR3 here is CASRAGWKTQYF. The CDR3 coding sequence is TGTGCCAGCAGGGCAGGGTGGAAGACCCAGTACTTC.

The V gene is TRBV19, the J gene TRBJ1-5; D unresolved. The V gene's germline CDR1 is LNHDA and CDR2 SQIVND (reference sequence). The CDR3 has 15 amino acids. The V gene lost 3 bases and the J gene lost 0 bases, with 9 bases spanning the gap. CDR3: CASSIQEYSNQPQHF. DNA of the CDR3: TGTGCCAGTAGTATTCAGGAGTATAGCAATCAGCCCCAGCATTTT.

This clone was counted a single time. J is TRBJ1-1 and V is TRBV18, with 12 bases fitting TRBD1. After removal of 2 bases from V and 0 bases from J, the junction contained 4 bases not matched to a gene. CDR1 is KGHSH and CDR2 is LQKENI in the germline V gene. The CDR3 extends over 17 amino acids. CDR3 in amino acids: CASSPGTGGAMNTEAFF. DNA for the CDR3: TGTGCCAGCTCACCAGGGACAGGGGGCGCGATGAACACTGAAGCTTTCTTT.

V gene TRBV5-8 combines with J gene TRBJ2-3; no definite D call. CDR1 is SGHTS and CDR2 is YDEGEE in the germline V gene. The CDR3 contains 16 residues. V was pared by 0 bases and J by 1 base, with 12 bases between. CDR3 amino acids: CASSLAKASGTDTQYF. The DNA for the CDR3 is TGTGCCAGCAGCTTGGCCAAGGCCTCTGGCACAGATACGCAGTATTTT.

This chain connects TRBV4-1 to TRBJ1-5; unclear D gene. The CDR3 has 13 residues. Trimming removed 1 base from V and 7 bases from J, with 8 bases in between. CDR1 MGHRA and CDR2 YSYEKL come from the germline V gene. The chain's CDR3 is CASSQGEGQPQHF. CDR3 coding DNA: TGCGCCAGCAGCCAAGGGGAAGGGCAGCCCCAGCATTTT.

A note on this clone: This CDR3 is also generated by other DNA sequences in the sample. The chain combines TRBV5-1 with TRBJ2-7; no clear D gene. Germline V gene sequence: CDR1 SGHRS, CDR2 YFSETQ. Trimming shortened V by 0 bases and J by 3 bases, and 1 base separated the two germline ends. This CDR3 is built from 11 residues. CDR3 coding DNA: TGCGCCAGCAGCTTGGGCTACGAGCAGTACTTC. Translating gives CASSLGYEQYF.

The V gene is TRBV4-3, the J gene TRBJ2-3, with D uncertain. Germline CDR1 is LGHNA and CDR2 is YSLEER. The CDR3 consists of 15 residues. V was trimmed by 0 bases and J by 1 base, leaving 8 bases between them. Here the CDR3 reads CASSQEGWGTDTQYF. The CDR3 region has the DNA TGCGCCAGCAGCCAAGAGGGGTGGGGCACAGATACGCAGTATTTT.

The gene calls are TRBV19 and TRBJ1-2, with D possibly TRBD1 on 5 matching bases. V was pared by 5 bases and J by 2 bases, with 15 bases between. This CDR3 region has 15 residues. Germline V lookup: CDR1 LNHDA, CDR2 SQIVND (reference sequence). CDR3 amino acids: CASSFSRTYNYGYTF. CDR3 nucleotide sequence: TGTGCCAGTAGTTTCTCACGGACATACAACTATGGCTACACCTTC.

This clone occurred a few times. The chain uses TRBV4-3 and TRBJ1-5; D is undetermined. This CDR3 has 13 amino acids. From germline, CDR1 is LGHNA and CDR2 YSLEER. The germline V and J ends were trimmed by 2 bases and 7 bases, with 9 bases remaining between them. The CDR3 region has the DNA TGCGCCAGCAGCCAAACAGTATACCAGCCCCAGCATTTT. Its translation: CASSQTVYQPQHF.

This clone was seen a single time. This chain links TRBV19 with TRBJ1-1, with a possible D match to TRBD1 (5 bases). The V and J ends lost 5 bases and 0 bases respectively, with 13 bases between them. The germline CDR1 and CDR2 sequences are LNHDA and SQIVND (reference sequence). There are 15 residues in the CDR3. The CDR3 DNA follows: TGTGCCAGTAGTCCTCGGTCGGGACTGAACACTGAAGCTTTCTTT. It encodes CASSPRSGLNTEAFF.

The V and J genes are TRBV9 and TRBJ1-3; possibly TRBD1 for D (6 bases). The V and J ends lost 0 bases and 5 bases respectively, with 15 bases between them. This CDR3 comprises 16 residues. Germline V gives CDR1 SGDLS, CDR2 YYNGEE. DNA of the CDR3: TGTGCCAGCAGCGTAGGGCGGCGGGGGCAGAGAAACACCATATATTTT. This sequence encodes CASSVGRRGQRNTIYF.

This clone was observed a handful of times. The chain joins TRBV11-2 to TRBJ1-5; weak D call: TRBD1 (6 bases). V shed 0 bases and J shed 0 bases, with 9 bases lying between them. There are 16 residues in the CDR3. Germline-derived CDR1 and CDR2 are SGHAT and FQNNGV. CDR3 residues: CASSLEQGYSNQPQHF. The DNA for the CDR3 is TGTGCCAGCAGCTTAGAACAGGGCTATAGCAATCAGCCCCAGCATTTT.

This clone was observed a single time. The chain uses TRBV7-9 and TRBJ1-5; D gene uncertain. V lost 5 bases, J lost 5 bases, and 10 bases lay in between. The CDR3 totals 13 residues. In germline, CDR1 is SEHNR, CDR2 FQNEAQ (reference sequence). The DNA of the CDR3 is TGTGCCAGCAGCGCCGCCCGTGATCAGCCCCAGCATTTT. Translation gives CASSAARDQPQHF.

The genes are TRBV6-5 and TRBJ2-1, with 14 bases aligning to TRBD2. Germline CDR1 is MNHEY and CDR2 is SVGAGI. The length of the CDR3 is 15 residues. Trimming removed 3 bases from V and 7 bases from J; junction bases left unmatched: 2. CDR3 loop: CASSYGTSGSNEQFF. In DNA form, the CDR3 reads TGTGCCAGCAGTTATGGGACTAGCGGGAGTAATGAGCAGTTCTTC.

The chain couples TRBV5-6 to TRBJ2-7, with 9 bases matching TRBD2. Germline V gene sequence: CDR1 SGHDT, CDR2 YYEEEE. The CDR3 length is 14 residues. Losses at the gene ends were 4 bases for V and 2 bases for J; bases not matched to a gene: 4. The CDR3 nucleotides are TGTGCCAGCAGCCCGACTAGCGGTGCCTACGAGCAGTACGTC. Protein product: CASSPTSGAYEQYV.

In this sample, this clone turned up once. The CDR3 protein is CASSHAAGRQETQYF. The DNA for the CDR3 is TGTGCCAGCAGTCACGCGGCGGGGCGCCAAGAGACCCAGTACTTC. This chain connects TRBV28 to TRBJ2-5, with a weak D call TRBD2 (6 bases). Germline V gene data show CDR1 as MDHEN and CDR2 as SYDVKM. This CDR3 spans 15 amino acids. The V end lost 5 bases, the J end lost 1 base, and 14 bases lay between the germline ends.